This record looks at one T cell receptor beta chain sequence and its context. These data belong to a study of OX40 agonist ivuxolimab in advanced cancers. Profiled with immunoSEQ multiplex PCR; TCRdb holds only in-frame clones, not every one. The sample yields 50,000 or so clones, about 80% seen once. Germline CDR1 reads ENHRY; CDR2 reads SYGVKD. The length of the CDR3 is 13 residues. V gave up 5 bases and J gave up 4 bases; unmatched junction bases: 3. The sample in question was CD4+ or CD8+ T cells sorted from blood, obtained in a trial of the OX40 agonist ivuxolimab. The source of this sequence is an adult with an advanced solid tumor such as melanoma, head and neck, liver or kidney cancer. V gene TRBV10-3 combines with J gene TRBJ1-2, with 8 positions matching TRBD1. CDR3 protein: CAISPGGPYGYTF. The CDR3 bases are TGTGCCATCAGTCCAGGGGGCCCCTATGGCTACACCTTC.